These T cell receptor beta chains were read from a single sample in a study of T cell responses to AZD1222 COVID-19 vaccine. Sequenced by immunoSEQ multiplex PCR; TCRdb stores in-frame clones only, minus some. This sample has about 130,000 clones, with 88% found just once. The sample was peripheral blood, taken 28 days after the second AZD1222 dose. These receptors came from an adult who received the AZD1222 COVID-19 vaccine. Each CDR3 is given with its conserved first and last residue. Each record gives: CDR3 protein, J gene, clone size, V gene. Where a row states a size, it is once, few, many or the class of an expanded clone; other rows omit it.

CDR3aa: CASSRGTLGNEQYF
j_gene: TRBJ2-7
abundance: NA
v_gene: TRBV6-5

CDR3aa: CAICEGTSGRRGANVLTF
j_gene: TRBJ2-6
abundance: NA
v_gene: TRBV10-3

CDR3aa: CASSLGDDRGPQHF
j_gene: TRBJ1-5
abundance: NA
v_gene: TRBV5-1

CDR3aa: CASSPTTGESETQYF
j_gene: TRBJ2-5
abundance: NA
v_gene: TRBV11-2

CDR3aa: CASSFGGVGAYNEQFF
j_gene: TRBJ2-1
abundance: NA
v_gene: TRBV5-4

CDR3aa: CATSRGRAEEQYF
j_gene: TRBJ2-7
abundance: NA
v_gene: TRBV10-2

CDR3aa: CASSDFNSPLHF
j_gene: TRBJ1-6
abundance: NA
v_gene: TRBV6-4

CDR3aa: CASTPGGLANYGYTF
j_gene: TRBJ1-2
abundance: NA
v_gene: TRBV4-2

CDR3aa: CASSLGSRDEQFF
j_gene: TRBJ2-1
abundance: NA
v_gene: TRBV5-1

CDR3aa: CASSYRGGTEAFF
j_gene: TRBJ1-1
abundance: NA
v_gene: TRBV6-2/TRBV6-3

CDR3aa: CASSPSPYGYTF
j_gene: TRBJ1-2
abundance: NA
v_gene: TRBV2

CDR3aa: CASSFQGLAGGRDTQYF
j_gene: TRBJ2-3
abundance: NA
v_gene: TRBV7-2

CDR3aa: CASSYSRTVLDYTF
j_gene: TRBJ1-2
abundance: NA
v_gene: TRBV6-5

CDR3aa: CASSPQGQSTDTQYF
j_gene: TRBJ2-3
abundance: NA
v_gene: TRBV18

CDR3aa: CATPAGDSNYGYTF
j_gene: TRBJ1-2
abundance: NA
v_gene: TRBV10-2

CDR3aa: CASNPGHPESPLHF
j_gene: TRBJ1-6
abundance: NA
v_gene: TRBV6-5

CDR3aa: CASSRGGNYPYEQYF
j_gene: TRBJ2-7
abundance: few
v_gene: TRBV5-8

CDR3aa: CSVLWHRGGTIYF
j_gene: TRBJ1-3
abundance: NA
v_gene: TRBV29-1

CDR3aa: CASSSTEVSAFF
j_gene: TRBJ1-1
abundance: NA
v_gene: TRBV6-5

CDR3aa: CASSQPGTGHNSPLHF
j_gene: TRBJ1-6
abundance: NA
v_gene: TRBV28

CDR3aa: CSASGRAYNEQFF
j_gene: TRBJ2-1
abundance: NA
v_gene: TRBV20-1

CDR3aa: CASSQDTGGREQFF
j_gene: TRBJ2-1
abundance: NA
v_gene: TRBV3-1/TRBV3-2

CDR3aa: CASRRRVASNQPQHF
j_gene: TRBJ1-5
abundance: once
v_gene: TRBV28

CDR3aa: CATSRGVRGENTEAFF
j_gene: TRBJ1-1
abundance: NA
v_gene: TRBV15

CDR3aa: CASSLGLAAYNEQFF
j_gene: TRBJ2-1
abundance: NA
v_gene: TRBV11-1

CDR3aa: CSVESPGELFF
j_gene: TRBJ2-2
abundance: NA
v_gene: TRBV29-1

CDR3aa: CASSYDRGVNEQYF
j_gene: TRBJ2-7
abundance: NA
v_gene: TRBV6-5

CDR3aa: CASSWGRNTIYF
j_gene: TRBJ1-3
abundance: NA
v_gene: TRBV12-3/TRBV12-4

CDR3aa: CASSQEISGELFF
j_gene: TRBJ2-2
abundance: NA
v_gene: TRBV2

CDR3aa: CASSQRTGLGFEQYF
j_gene: TRBJ2-7
abundance: NA
v_gene: TRBV7-2

CDR3aa: CASMKTSGRAADTQYF
j_gene: TRBJ2-3
abundance: NA
v_gene: TRBV19

CDR3aa: CASSEFAGNNEQFF
j_gene: TRBJ2-1
abundance: NA
v_gene: TRBV10-2

CDR3aa: CASNPGGGLGDTQYF
j_gene: TRBJ2-3
abundance: NA
v_gene: TRBV5-1

CDR3aa: CASSRSGRGGPDTQYF
j_gene: TRBJ2-3
abundance: NA
v_gene: TRBV5-5

CDR3aa: CASKGTASYEQYF
j_gene: TRBJ2-7
abundance: NA
v_gene: TRBV6-5

CDR3aa: CASSQVHEQYF
j_gene: TRBJ2-7
abundance: once
v_gene: TRBV3-1/TRBV3-2

CDR3aa: CSVEDRGLAGKSTQYF
j_gene: TRBJ2-3
abundance: NA
v_gene: TRBV29-1

CDR3aa: CAWSVRSGNGYTF
j_gene: TRBJ1-2
abundance: NA
v_gene: TRBV30

CDR3aa: CASSADRGPITGELFF
j_gene: TRBJ2-2
abundance: once
v_gene: TRBV27

CDR3aa: CASSLATEPQETQYF
j_gene: TRBJ2-5
abundance: once
v_gene: TRBV7-8

CDR3aa: CATSDSQGADNEQFF
j_gene: TRBJ2-1
abundance: NA
v_gene: TRBV24-1

CDR3aa: CASSLDREGWETQYF
j_gene: TRBJ2-5
abundance: NA
v_gene: TRBV5-1

CDR3aa: CASSLERASPLHF
j_gene: TRBJ1-6
abundance: NA
v_gene: TRBV11-3

CDR3aa: CASSEGTGYTYEQYF
j_gene: TRBJ2-7
abundance: NA
v_gene: TRBV13

CDR3aa: CAVTGTSGYEQYF
j_gene: TRBJ2-7
abundance: once
v_gene: TRBV10-3

CDR3aa: CASSYASTGNTIYF
j_gene: TRBJ1-3
abundance: NA
v_gene: TRBV6-5

CDR3aa: CASSQLGSEQFF
j_gene: TRBJ2-1
abundance: NA
v_gene: TRBV5-4

CDR3aa: CASSQGRGTGAYEQYF
j_gene: TRBJ2-7
abundance: NA
v_gene: TRBV4-3

CDR3aa: CAISDFGGLLNVNEQFF
j_gene: TRBJ2-1
abundance: NA
v_gene: TRBV10-3

CDR3aa: CASSPQAVYNSEAFF
j_gene: TRBJ1-1
abundance: NA
v_gene: TRBV11-2

CDR3aa: CASSLSDTQYF
j_gene: TRBJ2-3
abundance: NA
v_gene: TRBV11-2

CDR3aa: CASSLTGRETQYF
j_gene: TRBJ2-5
abundance: NA
v_gene: TRBV16

CDR3aa: CASSDRGRNQPQHF
j_gene: TRBJ1-5
abundance: once
v_gene: TRBV5-6

CDR3aa: CSASTGRMNTEAFF
j_gene: TRBJ1-1
abundance: NA
v_gene: TRBV29-1

CDR3aa: CASSPPAGYEQFF
j_gene: TRBJ2-1
abundance: NA
v_gene: TRBV18

CDR3aa: CASSQDSGGTETQYF
j_gene: TRBJ2-5
abundance: few
v_gene: TRBV3-1/TRBV3-2

CDR3aa: CASRSSGSSYEQYF
j_gene: TRBJ2-7
abundance: NA
v_gene: TRBV6-5

CDR3aa: CSVDAQQNTEAFF
j_gene: TRBJ1-1
abundance: NA
v_gene: TRBV29-1